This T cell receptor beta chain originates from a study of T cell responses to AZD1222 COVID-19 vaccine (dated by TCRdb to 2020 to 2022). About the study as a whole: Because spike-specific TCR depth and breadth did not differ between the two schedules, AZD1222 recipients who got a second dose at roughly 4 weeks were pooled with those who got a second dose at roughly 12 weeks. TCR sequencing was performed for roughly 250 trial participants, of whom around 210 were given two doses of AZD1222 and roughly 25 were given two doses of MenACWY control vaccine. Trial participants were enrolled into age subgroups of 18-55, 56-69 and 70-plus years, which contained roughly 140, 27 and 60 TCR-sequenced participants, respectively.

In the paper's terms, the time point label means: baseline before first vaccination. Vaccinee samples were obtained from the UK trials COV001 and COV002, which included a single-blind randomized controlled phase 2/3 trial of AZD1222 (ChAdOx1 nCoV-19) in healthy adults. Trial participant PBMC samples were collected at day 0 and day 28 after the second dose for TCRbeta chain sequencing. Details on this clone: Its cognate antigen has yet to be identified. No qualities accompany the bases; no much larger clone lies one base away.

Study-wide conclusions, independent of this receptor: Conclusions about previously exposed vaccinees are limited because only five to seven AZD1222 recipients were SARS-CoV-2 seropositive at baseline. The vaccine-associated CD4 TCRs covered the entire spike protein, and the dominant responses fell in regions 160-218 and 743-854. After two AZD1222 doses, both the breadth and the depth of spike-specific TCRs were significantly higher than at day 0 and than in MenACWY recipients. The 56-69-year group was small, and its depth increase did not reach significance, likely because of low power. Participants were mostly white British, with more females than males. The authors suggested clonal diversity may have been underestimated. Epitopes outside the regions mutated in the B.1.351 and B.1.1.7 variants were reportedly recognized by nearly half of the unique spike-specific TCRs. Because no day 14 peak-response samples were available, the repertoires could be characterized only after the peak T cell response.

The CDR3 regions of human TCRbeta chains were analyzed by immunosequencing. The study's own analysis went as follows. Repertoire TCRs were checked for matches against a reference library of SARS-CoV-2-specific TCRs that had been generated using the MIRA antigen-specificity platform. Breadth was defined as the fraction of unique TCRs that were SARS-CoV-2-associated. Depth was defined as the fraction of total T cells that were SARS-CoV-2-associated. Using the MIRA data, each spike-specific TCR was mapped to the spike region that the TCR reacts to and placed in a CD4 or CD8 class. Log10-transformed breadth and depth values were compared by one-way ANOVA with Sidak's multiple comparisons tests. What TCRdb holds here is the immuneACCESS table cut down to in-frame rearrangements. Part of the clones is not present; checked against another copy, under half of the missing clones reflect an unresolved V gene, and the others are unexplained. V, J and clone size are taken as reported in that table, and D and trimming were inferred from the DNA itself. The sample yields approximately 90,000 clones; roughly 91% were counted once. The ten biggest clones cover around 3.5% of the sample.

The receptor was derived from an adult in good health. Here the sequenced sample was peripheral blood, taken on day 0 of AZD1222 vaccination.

The CDR3 region reads CASSLPGDKSGYTF. At the DNA level, the sequence is TGCGCCAGCAGCTTGCCTGGGGACAAGTCGGGCTACACCTTC. This chain joins TRBV5-1 to TRBJ1-2; the D gene is perhaps TRBD1, from 6 matching bases. V is reduced by 1 base and J by 8 bases, leaving a spacing of 15 bases between them. CDR1 and CDR2 (SGHRS, YFSETQ) derive from the germline V gene. The CDR3 spans 14 residues, from the cysteine through the phenylalanine. Only the CDR3 portion is preserved as DNA: 42 bases, with reading frame beginning at the first base.